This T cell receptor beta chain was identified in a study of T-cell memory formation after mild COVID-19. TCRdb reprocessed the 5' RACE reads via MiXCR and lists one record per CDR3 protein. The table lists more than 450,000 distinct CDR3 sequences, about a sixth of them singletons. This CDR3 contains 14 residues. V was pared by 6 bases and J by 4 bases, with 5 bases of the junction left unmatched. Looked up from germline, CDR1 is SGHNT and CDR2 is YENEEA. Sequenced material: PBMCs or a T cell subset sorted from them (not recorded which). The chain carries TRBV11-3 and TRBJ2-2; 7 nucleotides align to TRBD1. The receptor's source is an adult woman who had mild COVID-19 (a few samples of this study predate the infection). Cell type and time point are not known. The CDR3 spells CASRSRQGTGELFF. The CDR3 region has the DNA TGTGCCAGCAGGTCTCGACAGGGCACCGGGGAGCTGTTTTTT.